This is a list of T cell receptor beta chains from one sample in a study of CD8+ T cells in alopecia areata. TCRdb's table, derived via immunoSEQ multiplex PCR, lists solely in-frame clones and lacks some. The sample consists of 120,000 or so clones, approximately 60% of them appearing once. Sequenced here: CD4+ T cells sorted from blood, sampled at week 4, from a patient treated with tofacitinib. The receptors come from a human donor with alopecia areata. Each CDR3 is given without its conserved first and last residue.

length: 14
J: TRBJ2-7
V: TRBV5-4
CDR3: ASSPRLAGAVPEQY

length: 14
J: TRBJ2-7
V: TRBV4-3
CDR3: ASSREPGLADYEQY

length: 15
J: TRBJ2-6
V: TRBV5-6
CDR3: ASSYWDRTSGANVLT

length: 12
J: TRBJ1-5
V: TRBV27
CDR3: ASRDSRSNQPQH

length: 11
J: TRBJ1-2
V: TRBV30
CDR3: AWVPTGAQGYT

length: 10
J: TRBJ2-3
V: TRBV7-2
CDR3: ASSFSTDTQY

length: 13
J: TRBJ2-7
V: TRBV6-5
CDR3: ASSRGASGSYEQY

length: 15
J: TRBJ2-1
V: TRBV15
CDR3: ATSTGSVKSSYNEQF

length: 12
J: TRBJ1-2
V: TRBV29-1
CDR3: SVEDQGRYYGYT

length: 12
J: TRBJ2-1
V: TRBV30
CDR3: AWKGLALGNEQF

length: 11
J: TRBJ1-2
V: TRBV6-1
CDR3: ASSELGGSGYT

length: 12
J: TRBJ2-5
V: TRBV5-1
CDR3: ASNSPEYQETQY

length: 12
J: TRBJ2-7
V: TRBV2
CDR3: ASSESAIDHEQY

length: 14
J: TRBJ1-6
V: TRBV10-3
CDR3: AISRSRDREESPLH

length: 10
J: TRBJ2-7
V: TRBV9
CDR3: ASRGQGEEQY

length: 14
J: TRBJ2-5
V: TRBV29-1
CDR3: SVEGLTLAGAETQY

length: 13
J: TRBJ2-4
V: TRBV4-1
CDR3: ASSQETRAKNIQY

length: 13
J: TRBJ2-6
V: TRBV9
CDR3: ASSFGISGANVLT

length: 11
J: TRBJ2-7
V: TRBV2
CDR3: ASGAEGPYEQY

length: 13
J: TRBJ1-1
V: TRBV5-6
CDR3: ASSLAGGRGLGAF

length: 13
J: TRBJ2-5
V: TRBV7-9
CDR3: ASSLQGLYQETQY

length: 14
J: TRBJ2-5
V: TRBV7-9
CDR3: ASSSRRSGTQETQY

length: 12
J: TRBJ2-3
V: TRBV9
CDR3: ASSVAGVIDTQY

length: 11
J: TRBJ2-7
V: TRBV4-3
CDR3: ASSRDRGYEQY

length: 10
J: TRBJ2-4
V: TRBV29-1
CDR3: SVEIQGYIQY

length: 13
J: TRBJ2-3
V: TRBV7-3
CDR3: ASSLGDGPTDTQY

length: 11
J: TRBJ2-1
V: TRBV19
CDR3: ASSKAGTNEQF

length: 13
J: TRBJ2-3
V: TRBV7-8
CDR3: ASSPRTSGTDTQY

length: 14
J: TRBJ2-3
V: TRBV6-6
CDR3: ASSYSTGKSTDTQY

length: 12
J: TRBJ2-7
V: TRBV19
CDR3: ASSTRTPDYEQY

length: 11
J: TRBJ1-2
V: TRBV30
CDR3: AWSRVGNYGYT

length: 12
J: TRBJ1-2
V: TRBV7-2
CDR3: ASSWDGRMRGYT